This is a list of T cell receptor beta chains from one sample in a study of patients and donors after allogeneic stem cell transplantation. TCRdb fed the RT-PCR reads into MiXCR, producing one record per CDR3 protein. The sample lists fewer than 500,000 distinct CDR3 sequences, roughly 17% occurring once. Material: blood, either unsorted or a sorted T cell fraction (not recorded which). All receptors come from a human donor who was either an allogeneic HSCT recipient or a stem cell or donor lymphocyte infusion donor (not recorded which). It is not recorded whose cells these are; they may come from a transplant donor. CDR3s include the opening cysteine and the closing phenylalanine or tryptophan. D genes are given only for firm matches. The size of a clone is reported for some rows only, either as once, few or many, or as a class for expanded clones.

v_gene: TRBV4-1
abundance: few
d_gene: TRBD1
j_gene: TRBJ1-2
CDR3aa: CASSQAFWTGHLVTF
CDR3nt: TGCGCCAGCAGCCAAGCTTTCTGGACAGGGCATCTAGTCACCTTC

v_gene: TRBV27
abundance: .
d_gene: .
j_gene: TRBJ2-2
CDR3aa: CASSWVDTGELFF
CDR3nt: TGTGCCAGCAGTTGGGTGGACACCGGGGAGCTGTTTTTT

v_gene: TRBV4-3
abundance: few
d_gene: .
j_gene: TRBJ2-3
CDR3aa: CASSQSQGGITDTQYF
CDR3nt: TGCGCCAGCAGCCAATCTCAGGGGGGAATCACAGATACGCAGTATTTT

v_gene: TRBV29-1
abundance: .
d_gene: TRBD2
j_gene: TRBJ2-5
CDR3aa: CSVRKASGRRSQETQYF
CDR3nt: TGCAGCGTTCGTAAAGCTAGCGGGAGAAGGAGTCAAGAGACCCAGTACTTC

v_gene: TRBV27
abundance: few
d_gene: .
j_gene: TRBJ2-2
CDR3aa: CASSAERGTSTGELFF
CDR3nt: TGTGCCAGCAGTGCCGAACGTGGGACATCCACCGGGGAGCTGTTTTTT

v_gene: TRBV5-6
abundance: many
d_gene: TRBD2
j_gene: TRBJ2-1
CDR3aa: CASSLGLAGAYNEQFF
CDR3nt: TGTGCCAGCAGCTTAGGTCTAGCGGGAGCCTACAATGAGCAGTTCTTC

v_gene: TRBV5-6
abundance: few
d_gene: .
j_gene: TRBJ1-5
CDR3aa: CASSRIGGASNQPQHF
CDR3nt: TGTGCCAGCAGCCGGATCGGGGGGGCTAGCAATCAGCCCCAGCATTTT

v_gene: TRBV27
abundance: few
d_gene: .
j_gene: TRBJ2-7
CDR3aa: CASSLEYNYEQYF
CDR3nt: TGTGCCAGCAGTTTAGAGTACAACTACGAGCAGTACTTC

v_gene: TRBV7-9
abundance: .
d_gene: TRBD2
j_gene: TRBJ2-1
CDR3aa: CASSFPTGTSGDNEQFF
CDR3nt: TGTGCCAGCAGCTTCCCAACCGGGACTAGCGGGGATAATGAGCAGTTCTTC

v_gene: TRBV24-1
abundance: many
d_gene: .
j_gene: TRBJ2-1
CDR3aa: CATSDLRLPGNEQFF
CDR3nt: TGTGCCACCAGTGATTTGCGACTACCAGGGAATGAGCAGTTCTTC

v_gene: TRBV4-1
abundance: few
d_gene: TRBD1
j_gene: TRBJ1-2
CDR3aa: CASSRRDRGLVYGYTF
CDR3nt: TGCGCCAGCAGCCGAAGAGACAGGGGTTTAGTCTATGGCTACACCTTC

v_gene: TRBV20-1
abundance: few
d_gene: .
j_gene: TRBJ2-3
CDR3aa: CSARGGRWDTQYF
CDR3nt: TGCAGTGCCCGTGGTGGGAGGTGGGATACGCAGTATTTT

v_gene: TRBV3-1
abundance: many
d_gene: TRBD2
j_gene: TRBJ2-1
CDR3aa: CASSRSGGLRNEQFF
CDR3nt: TGTGCCAGCAGTCGTAGCGGGGGTCTCAGAAATGAGCAGTTCTTC